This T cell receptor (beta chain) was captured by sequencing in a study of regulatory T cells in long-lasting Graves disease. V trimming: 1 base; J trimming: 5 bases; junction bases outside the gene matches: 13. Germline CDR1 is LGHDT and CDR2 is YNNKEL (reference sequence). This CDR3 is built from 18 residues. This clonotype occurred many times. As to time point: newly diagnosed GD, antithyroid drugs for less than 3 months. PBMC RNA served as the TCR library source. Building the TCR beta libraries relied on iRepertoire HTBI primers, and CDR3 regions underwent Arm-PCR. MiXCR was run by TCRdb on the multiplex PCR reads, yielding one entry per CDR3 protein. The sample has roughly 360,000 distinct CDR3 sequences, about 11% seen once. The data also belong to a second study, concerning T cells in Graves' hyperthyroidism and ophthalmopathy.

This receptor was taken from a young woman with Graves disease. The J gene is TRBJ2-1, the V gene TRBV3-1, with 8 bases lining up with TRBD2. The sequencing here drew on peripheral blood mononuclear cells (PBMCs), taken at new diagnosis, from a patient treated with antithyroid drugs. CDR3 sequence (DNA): TGTGCCAGCAGCCAAGCGTACGGGAGGGCCAGGGTCAACAATGAGCAGTTCTTC. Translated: CASSQAYGRARVNNEQFF.